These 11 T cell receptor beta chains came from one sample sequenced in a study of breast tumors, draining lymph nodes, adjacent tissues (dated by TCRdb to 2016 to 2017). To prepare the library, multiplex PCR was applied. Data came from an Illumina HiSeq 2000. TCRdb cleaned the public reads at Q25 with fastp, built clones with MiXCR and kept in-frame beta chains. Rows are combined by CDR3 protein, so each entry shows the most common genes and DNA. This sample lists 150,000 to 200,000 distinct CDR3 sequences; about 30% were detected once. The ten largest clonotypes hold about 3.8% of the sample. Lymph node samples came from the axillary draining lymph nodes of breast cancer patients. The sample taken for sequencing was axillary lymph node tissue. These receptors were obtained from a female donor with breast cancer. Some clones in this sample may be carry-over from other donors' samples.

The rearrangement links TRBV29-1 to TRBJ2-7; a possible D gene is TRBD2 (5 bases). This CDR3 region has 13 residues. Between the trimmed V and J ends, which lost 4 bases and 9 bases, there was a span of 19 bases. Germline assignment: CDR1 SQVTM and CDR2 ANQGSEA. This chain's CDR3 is CSVAEGGEAGQYF. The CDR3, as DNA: TGCAGCGTTGCTGAAGGCGGCGAGGCGGGGCAGTACTTC.

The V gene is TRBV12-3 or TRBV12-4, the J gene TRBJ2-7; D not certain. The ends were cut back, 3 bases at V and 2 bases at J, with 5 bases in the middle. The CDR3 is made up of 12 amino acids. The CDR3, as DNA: TGTGCCAGCAGTTTCACAACCTACGAGCAGTACTTC. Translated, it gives CASSFTTYEQYF.

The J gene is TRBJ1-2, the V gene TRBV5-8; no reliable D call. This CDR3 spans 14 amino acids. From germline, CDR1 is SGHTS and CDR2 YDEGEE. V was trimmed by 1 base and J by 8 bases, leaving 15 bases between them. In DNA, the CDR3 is TGTGCCAGCAGCTTGTCGGTGGTAGCGGGAGGCTACACCTTC. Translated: CASSLSVVAGGYTF.

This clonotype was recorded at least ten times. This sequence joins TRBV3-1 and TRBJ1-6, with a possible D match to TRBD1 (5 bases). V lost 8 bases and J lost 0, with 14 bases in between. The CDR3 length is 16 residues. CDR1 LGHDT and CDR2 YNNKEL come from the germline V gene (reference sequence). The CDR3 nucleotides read TGTGCCAGCCCTACCCAGGGTAGCTCCTATAATTCACCCCTCCACTTT. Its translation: CASPTQGSSYNSPLHF.

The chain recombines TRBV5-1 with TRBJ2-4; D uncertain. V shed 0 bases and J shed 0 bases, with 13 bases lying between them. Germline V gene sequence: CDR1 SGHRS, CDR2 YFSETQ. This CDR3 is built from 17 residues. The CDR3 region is CASSLVGRLVAKNIQYF. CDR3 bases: TGCGCCAGCAGCTTGGTCGGACGTTTAGTAGCCAAAAACATTCAGTACTTC.

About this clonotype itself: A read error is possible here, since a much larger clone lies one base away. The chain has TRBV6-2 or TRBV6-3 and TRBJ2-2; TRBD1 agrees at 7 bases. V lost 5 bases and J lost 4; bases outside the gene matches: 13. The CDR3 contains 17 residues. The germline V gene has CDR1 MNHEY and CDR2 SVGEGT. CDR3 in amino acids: CASSHHPQGISTGELFF. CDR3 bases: TGTGCCAGCAGTCACCACCCACAGGGGATTAGCACCGGGGAGCTGTTTTTT.

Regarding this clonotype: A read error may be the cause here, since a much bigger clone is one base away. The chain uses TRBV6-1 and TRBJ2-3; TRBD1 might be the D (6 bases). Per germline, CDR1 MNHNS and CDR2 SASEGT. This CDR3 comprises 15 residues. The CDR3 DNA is TGTGCCAGCAGTGAAGGGGCAGGGGAGAGAGATACGCGGTATTTT. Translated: CASSEGAGERDTRYF.

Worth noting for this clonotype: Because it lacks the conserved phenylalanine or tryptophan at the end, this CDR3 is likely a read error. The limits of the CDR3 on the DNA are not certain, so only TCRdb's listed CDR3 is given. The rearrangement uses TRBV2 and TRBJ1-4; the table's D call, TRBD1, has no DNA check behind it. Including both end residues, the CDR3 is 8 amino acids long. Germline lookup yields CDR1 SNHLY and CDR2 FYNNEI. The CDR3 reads CASSGGDR.

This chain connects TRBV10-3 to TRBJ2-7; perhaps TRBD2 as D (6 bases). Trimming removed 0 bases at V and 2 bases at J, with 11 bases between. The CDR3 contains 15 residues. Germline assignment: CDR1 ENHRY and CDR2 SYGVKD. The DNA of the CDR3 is TGTGCCATCAGTGAGTCGGGGGGAGGCGCCTACGAGCAGTACTTC. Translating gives CAISESGGGAYEQYF.

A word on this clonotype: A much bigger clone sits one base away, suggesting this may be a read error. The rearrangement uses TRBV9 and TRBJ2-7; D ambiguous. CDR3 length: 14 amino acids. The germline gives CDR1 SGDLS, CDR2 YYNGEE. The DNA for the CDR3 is TGTGCCAGCAGCGTAGGGTCAGCCTCCTACGAGCAGTCCTTC. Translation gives CASSVGSASYEQSF.

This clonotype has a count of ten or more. CDR3 nucleotides: TGCGCCAGCAGTGAGGCCGGGAGAGGGGACGGGCAGTTCTTC. It specifies CASSEAGRGDGQFF. The chain recombines TRBV10-1 with TRBJ2-1, with D possibly matching TRBD2 (6 bases). Trimming shortened V by 2 bases and J by 12 bases, and 17 bases separated the two germline ends. This CDR3 spans 14 amino acids. Germline assignment: CDR1 WNHNN and CDR2 SYGVQD (reference sequence).